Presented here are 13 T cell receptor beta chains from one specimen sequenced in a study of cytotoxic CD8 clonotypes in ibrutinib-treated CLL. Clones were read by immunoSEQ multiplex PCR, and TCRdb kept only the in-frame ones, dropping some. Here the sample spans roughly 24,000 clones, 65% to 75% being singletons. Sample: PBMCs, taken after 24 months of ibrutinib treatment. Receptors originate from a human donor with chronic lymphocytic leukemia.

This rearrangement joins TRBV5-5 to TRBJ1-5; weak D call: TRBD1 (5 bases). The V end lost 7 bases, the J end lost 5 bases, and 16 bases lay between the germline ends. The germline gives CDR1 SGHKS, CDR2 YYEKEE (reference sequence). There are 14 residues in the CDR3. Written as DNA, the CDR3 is TGTGCCAGCGGCGGCGGGACTCCGGATCAGCCCCAGCATTTT. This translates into CASGGGTPDQPQHF.

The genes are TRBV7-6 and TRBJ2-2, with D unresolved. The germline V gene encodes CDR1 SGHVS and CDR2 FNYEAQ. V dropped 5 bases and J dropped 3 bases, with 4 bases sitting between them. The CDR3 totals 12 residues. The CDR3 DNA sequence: TGTGCCAGCAGCACTTACACCGGGGAGCTGTTTTTT. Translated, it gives CASSTYTGELFF.

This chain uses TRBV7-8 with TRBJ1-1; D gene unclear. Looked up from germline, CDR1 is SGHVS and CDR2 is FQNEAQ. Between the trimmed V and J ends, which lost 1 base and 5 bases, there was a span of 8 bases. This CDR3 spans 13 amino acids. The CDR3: CASSLGVGTEAFF. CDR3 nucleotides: TGTGCCAGCAGCTTAGGTGTCGGAACTGAAGCTTTCTTT.

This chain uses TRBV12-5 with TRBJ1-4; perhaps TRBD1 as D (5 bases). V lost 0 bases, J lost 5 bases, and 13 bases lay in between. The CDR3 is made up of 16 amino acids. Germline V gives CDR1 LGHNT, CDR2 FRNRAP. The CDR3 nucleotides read TGTGCTAGTGGTTTGGTAGTAGGGGCTACGAATGAAAAACTGTTTTTT. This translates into CASGLVVGATNEKLFF.

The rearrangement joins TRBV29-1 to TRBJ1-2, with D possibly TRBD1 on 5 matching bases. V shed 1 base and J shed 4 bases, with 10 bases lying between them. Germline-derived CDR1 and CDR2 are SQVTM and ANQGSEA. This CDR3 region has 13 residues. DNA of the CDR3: TGCAGCGTTGAAGGGGGCCCCCCCTATGGCTACACCTTC. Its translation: CSVEGGPPYGYTF. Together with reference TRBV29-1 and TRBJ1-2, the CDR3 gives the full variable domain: SAVISQKPSRDICQRGTSLTIQCQVDSQVTMMFWYRQQPGQSLTLIATANQGSEATYESGFVIDKFPISRPNLTFSTLTVSNMSPEDSSIYLCSVEGGPPYGYTFGSGTRLTVV.

DNA of the CDR3: TGTGCCAGCAGCTTGGTCCCCCGCAACACAGATACGCAGTATTTT. Its protein is CASSLVPRNTDTQYF. The chain is built from TRBV5-6 and TRBJ2-3; D uncertain. V lost 0 bases, J lost 2 bases, and 10 bases lay in between. The CDR3 is 15 amino acids. CDR1 is SGHDT and CDR2 is YYEEEE in the germline V gene.

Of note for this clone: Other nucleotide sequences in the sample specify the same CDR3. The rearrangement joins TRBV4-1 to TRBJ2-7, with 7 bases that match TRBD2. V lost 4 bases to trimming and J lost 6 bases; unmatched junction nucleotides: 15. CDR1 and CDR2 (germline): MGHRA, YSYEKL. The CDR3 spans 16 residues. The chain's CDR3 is CASSPRLAGETFEQYF. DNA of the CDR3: TGCGCCAGCAGCCCCCGACTAGCTGGGGAAACTTTCGAGCAGTACTTC.

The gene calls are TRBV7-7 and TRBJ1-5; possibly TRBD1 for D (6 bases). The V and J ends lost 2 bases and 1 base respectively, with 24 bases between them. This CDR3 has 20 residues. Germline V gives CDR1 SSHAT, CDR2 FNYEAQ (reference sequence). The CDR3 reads CASSLTQGTLWILSNQPQHF. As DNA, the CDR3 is TGTGCCAGCAGCTTAACCCAGGGGACGCTTTGGATATTAAGCAATCAGCCCCAGCATTTT.

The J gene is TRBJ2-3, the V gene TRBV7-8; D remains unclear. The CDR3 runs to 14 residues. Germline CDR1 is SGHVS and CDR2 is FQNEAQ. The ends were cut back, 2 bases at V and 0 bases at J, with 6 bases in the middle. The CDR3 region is CASSLIDSTDTQYF. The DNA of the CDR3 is TGTGCCAGCAGCTTAATCGACAGCACAGATACGCAGTATTTT.

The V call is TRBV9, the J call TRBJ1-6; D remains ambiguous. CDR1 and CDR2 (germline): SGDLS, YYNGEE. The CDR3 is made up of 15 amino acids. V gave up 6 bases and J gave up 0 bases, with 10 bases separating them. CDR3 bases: TGTGCCAGCAACCCCTCTCACTCCTATAATTCACCCCTCCACTTT. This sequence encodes CASNPSHSYNSPLHF.

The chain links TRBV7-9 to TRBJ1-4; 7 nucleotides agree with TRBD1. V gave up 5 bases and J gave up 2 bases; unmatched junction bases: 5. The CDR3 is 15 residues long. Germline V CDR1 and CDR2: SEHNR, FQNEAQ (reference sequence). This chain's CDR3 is CASSVDRVTNEKLFF. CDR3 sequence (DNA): TGTGCCAGCAGCGTCGACAGGGTGACTAATGAAAAACTGTTTTTT. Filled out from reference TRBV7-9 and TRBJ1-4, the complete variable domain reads DTGVSQNPRHKITKRGQNVTFRCDPISEHNRLYWYRQTLGQGPEFLTYFQNEAQLEKSRLLSDRFSAERPKGSFSTLEIQRTEQGDSAMYLCASSVDRVTNEKLFFGSGTQLSVL.

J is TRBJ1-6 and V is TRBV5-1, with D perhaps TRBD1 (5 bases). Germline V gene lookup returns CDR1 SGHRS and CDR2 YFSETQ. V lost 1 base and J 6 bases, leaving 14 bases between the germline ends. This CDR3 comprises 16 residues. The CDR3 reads CASSLFSGTSNSPLHF. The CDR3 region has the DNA TGCGCCAGCAGCTTGTTCTCCGGGACGAGTAATTCACCCCTCCACTTT.

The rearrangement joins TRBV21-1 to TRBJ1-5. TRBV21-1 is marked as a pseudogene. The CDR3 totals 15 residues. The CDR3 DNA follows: TGTGCCAGCAGCAACGAGAGGGCTGGCAATCAGCCCCAGCATTTT. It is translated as CASSNERAGNQPQHF.